This T cell receptor beta chain was documented in a study of cytomegalovirus exposure and HLA in healthy donors. Amplification used 60 Vbeta primers and 13 Jbeta primers. Some clones are missing from TCRdb's copy, which holds only in-frame ones; the method was immunoSEQ multiplex PCR. The table has some 100,000 clones, about 70% seen once. What was sequenced was PBMCs. This receptor was taken from a woman aged 18 to 35 in good health and CMV-seropositive.

The CDR3 spells CASSLGRVQGTDTQYF. The CDR3 DNA follows: TGTGCCAGCAGCTTGGGGCGGGTCCAGGGCACAGATACGCAGTATTTT. The rearrangement joins TRBV5-5 to TRBJ2-3; possibly TRBD2 for D (5 bases). V was shortened by 0 bases and J by 1 base, with 12 bases between the two germline ends. Germline loops: CDR1 SGHKS, CDR2 YYEKEE (reference sequence). The CDR3 covers 16 residues.